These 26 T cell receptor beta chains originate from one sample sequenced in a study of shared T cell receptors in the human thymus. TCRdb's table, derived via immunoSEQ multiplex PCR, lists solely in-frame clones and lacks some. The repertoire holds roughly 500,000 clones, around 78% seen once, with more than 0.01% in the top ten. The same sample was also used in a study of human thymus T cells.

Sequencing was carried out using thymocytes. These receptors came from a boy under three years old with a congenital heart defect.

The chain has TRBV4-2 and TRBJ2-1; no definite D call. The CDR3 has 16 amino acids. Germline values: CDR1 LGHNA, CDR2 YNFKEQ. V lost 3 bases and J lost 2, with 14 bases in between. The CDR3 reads CASSQFSERPYNEQFF. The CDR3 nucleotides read TGTGCCAGCAGCCAGTTTAGTGAGAGGCCCTACAATGAGCAGTTCTTC.

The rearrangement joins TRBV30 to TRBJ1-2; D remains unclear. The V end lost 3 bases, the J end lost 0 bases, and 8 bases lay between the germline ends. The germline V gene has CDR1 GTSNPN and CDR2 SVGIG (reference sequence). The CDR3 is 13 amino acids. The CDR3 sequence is CAWRAGTNYGYTF. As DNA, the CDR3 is TGTGCCTGGAGGGCGGGTACTAACTATGGCTACACCTTC. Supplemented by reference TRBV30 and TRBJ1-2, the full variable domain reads SQTIHQWPATLVQPVGSPLSLECTVEGTSNPNLYWYRQAAGRGLQLLFYSVGIGQISSEVPQNLSASRPQDRQFILSSKKLLLSDSGFYLCAWRAGTNYGYTFGSGTRLTVV.

The CDR3 bases are TGTGCCAGCAGCTTAACGAGCGGGAGGTGGGGGGATACGCAGTATTTT. Protein sequence: CASSLTSGRWGDTQYF. The chain is built from TRBV7-2 and TRBJ2-3; 9 bases are a match to TRBD2. The germline gives CDR1 SGHTA, CDR2 FQGNSA. The CDR3 consists of 16 residues. With V trimmed by 2 bases and J by 6 bases, 9 bases remained unmatched.

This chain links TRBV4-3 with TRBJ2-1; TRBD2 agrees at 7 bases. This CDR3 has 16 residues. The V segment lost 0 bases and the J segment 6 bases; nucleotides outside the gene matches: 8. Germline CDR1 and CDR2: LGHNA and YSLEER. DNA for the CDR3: TGCGCCAGCAGCCAAGATCGTCGGGAGGATTGCAATGAGCAGTTCTTC. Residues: CASSQDRREDCNEQFF.

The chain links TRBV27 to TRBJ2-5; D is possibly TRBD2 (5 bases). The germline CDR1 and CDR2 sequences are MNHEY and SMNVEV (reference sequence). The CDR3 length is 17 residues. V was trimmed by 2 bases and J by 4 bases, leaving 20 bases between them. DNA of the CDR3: TGTGCCAGCAGTTTACGCCCCCCAACGCGAGCGGCAGAGACCCAGTACTTC. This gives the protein CASSLRPPTRAAETQYF.

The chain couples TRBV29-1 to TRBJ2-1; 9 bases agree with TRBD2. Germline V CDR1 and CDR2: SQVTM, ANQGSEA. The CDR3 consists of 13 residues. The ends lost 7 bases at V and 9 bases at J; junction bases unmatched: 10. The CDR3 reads CSDGTSRVGEQFF. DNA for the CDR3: TGCAGCGACGGGACTAGCAGGGTCGGTGAGCAGTTCTTC.

The CDR3 nucleotides are TGTGCCAGCAGTTACCCAGGGGACGAGCAGTACTTC. Translation: CASSYPGDEQYF. This chain connects TRBV6-5 to TRBJ2-7; perhaps TRBD1 as D (6 bases). Per the germline V gene, CDR1 is MNHEY and CDR2 is SVGAGI. This CDR3 has 12 amino acids. V lost 2 bases, J lost 5 bases, and 7 bases lay in between.

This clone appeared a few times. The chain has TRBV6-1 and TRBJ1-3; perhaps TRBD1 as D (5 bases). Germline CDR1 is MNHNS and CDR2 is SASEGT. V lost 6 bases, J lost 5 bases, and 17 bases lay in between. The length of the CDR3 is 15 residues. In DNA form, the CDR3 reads TGTGCCAGCAGCTGCGGGACTCGAAGTCGAAACACCATATATTTT. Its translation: CASSCGTRSRNTIYF.

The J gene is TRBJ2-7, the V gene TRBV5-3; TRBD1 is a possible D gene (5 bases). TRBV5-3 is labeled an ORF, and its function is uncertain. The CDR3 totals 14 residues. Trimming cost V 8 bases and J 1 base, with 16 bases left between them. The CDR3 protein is CASRYRSKSYEQYF. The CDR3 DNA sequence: TGTGCCAGTCGATACAGGAGTAAATCCTACGAGCAGTACTTC.

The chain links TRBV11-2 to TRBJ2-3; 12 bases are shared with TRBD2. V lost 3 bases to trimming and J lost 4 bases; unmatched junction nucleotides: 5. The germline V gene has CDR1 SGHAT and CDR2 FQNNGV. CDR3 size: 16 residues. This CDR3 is CASSFSGTSGSDTQYF. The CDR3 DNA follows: TGTGCCAGCAGCTTCTCCGGGACTAGCGGGTCAGATACGCAGTATTTT.

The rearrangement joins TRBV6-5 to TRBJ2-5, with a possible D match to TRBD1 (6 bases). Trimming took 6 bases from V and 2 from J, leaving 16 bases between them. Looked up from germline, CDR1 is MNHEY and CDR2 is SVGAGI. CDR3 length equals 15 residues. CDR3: CASSPGQPRQETQYF. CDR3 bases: TGTGCCAGCAGCCCCGGACAGCCTAGGCAAGAGACCCAGTACTTC.

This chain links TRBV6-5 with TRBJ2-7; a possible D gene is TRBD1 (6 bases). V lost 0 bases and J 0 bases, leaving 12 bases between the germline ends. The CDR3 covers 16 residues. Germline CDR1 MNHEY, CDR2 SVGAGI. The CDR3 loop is CASSYSARTASYEQYF. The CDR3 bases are TGTGCCAGCAGTTACTCGGCGCGGACAGCCTCCTACGAGCAGTACTTC.

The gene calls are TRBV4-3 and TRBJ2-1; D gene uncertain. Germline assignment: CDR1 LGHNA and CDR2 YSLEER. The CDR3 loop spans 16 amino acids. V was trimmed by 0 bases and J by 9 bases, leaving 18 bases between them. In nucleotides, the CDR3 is TGCGCCAGCAGCCAAGATGTTAGCTCGTACCCCCGTGAGCAGTTCTTC. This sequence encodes CASSQDVSSYPREQFF.

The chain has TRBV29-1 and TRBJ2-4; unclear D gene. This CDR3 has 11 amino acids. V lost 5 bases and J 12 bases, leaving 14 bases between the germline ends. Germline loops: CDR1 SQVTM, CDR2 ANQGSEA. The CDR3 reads CSVQIVNYQYF. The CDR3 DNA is TGCAGCGTTCAAATAGTAAACTATCAGTACTTC.

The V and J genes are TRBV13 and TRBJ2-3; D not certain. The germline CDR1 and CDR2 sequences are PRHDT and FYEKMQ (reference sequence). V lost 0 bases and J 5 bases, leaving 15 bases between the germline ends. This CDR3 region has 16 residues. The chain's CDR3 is CASSLGALAAEDTQYF. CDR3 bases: TGTGCCAGCAGCTTAGGGGCTCTGGCGGCTGAAGATACGCAGTATTTT. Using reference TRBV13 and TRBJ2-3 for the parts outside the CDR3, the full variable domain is AAGVIQSPRHLIKEKRETATLKCYPIPRHDTVYWYQQGPGQDPQFLISFYEKMQSDKGSIPDRFSAQQFSDYHSELNMSSLELGDSALYFCASSLGALAAEDTQYFGPGTRLTVL.

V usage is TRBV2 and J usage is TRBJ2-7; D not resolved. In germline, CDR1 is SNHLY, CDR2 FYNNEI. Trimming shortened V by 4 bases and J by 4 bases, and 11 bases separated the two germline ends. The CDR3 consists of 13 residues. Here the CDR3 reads CASSVGQAYEQYF. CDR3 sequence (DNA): TGTGCCAGCAGTGTGGGTCAGGCGTACGAGCAGTACTTC.

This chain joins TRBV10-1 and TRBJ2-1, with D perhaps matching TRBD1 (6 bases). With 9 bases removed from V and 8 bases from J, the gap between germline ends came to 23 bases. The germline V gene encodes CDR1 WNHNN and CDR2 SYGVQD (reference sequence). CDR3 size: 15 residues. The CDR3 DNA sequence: TGCGCCAGGGAAGAGGGGGTGGTCAACCCTCATGAGCAGTTCTTC. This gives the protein CAREEGVVNPHEQFF.

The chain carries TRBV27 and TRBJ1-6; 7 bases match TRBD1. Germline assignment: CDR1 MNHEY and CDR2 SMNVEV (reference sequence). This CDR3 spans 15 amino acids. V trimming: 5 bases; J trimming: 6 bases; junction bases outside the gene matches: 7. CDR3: CASSPRDSLNSPLHF. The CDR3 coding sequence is TGTGCCAGCAGTCCCCGGGACAGCCTTAATTCACCCCTCCACTTT.

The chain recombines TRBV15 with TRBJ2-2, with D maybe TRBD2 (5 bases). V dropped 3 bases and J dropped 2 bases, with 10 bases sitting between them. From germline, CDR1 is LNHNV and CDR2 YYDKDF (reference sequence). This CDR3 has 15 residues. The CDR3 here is CATSRATRNTGELFF. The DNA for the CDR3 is TGTGCCACCAGCAGGGCCACTAGAAACACCGGGGAGCTGTTTTTT.

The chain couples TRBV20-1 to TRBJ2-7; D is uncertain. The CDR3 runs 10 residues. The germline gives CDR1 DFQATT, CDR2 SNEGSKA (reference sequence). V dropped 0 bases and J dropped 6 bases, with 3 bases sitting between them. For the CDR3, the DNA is TGCAGTGCTAGAGACTCCGAGCAGTACTTC. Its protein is CSARDSEQYF.

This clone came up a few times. The CDR3 here is CASSLVPGRCEQYF. Here the CDR3 DNA reads TGTGCCAGCAGCTTAGTTCCTGGGCGTTGCGAGCAGTACTTC. The chain links TRBV7-2 to TRBJ2-7, with D unresolved. The CDR3 extends over 14 amino acids. CDR1 SGHTA and CDR2 FQGNSA come from the germline V gene. The V gene lost 1 base and the J gene lost 6 bases, with 13 bases spanning the gap. Using reference TRBV7-2 and TRBJ2-7 for the parts outside the CDR3, the full variable domain is GAGVSQSPSNKVTEKGKDVELRCDPISGHTALYWYRQSLGQGLEFLIYFQGNSAPDKSGLPSDRFSAERTGGSVSTLTIQRTQQEDSAVYLCASSLVPGRCEQYFGPGTRLTVT.

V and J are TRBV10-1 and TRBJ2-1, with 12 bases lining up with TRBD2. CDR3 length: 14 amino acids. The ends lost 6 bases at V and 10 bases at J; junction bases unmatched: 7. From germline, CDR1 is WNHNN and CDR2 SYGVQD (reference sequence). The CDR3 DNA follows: TGCGCCAGCAGCAGACTAGCGGGAGTTTCGGAGCAGTTCTTC. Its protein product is CASSRLAGVSEQFF.

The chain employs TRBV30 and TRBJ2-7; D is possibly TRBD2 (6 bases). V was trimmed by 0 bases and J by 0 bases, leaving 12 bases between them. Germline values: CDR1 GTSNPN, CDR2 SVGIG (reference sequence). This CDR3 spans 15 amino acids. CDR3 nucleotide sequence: TGTGCCTGGAGTGTACCGGGGGACCCCTCCTACGAGCAGTACTTC. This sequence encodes CAWSVPGDPSYEQYF.

The CDR3 DNA is TGTGCCAGCAGTAGGGTAGCGGGAGAATCGGAGACCCAGTACTTC. Protein: CASSRVAGESETQYF. J is TRBJ2-5 and V is TRBV6-4; 9 bases align to TRBD2. This CDR3 region has 15 residues. Germline assignment: CDR1 MRHNA and CDR2 SNTAGT. V gave up 5 bases and J gave up 5 bases; unmatched junction bases: 9.

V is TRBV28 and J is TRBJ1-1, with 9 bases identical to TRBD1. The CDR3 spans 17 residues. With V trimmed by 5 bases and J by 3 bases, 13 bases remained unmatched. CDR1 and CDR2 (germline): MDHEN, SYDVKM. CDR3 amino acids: CASSPRGTGWVDTEAFF. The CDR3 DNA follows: TGTGCCAGCAGTCCCCGAGGGACAGGGTGGGTAGACACTGAAGCTTTCTTT.

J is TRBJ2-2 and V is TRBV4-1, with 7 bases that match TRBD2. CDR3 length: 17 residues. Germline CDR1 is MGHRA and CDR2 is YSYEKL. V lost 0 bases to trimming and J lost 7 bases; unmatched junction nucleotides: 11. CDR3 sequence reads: CASSQETRGSDGGELFF. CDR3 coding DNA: TGCGCCAGCAGCCAAGAAACCCGCGGGAGCGACGGCGGGGAGCTGTTTTTT.